Reported below is one T cell receptor beta chain. The sample comes from a study of PD-L1 blockade in urothelial cancer. Study in general: Atezolizumab (1,200 mg intravenously every 3 weeks) began in the mid-2010s for patients.

The CDR3 has 16 residues. The germline V gene has CDR1 LGHNA and CDR2 YSLEER. The junction had 14 bases not matched to a gene; V was cut back by 6 bases and J by 6 bases. The table came from immunoSEQ multiplex PCR; TCRdb's copy has only in-frame clones and leaves some out. The sample includes tens of thousands of clones, almost 90% seen only once; the top ten take more than 3%. The genes are TRBV4-3 and TRBJ2-3, with TRBD2 matching over 8 bases. Sample: PBMCs, taken around atezolizumab (anti-PD-L1) treatment. The TCR comes from a man in his fifties or sixties with urothelial cancer. This CDR3 is CASSGGWGSGVDTQYF. The DNA of the CDR3 is TGCGCCAGCAGTGGGGGCTGGGGTAGCGGGGTGGATACGCAGTATTTT.